The sequence of this TCR beta chain was determined in a study of blood T cells in healthy people across ages. A sample-barcoded 5' primer and a J-beta primer mix were used in a second PCR of roughly 7 to 12 cycles. TCRdb itself ran the 5' RACE reads through MiXCR, one entry per CDR3 protein. This sample has approximately 780,000 distinct CDR3 sequences, with about 26% found just once. Per sample, extraction of total RNA gave at least 5 micrograms in every case. From germline, CDR1 is LGHDT and CDR2 YNNKEL (reference sequence). The CDR3 runs to 12 residues. The V gene lost 1 base and the J gene lost 4 bases, with 5 bases spanning the gap. Regarding this clonotype: Its target is unknown.

Overall study findings and caveats: Unsorted PBMC input precluded a conclusive naive versus antigen-experienced comparison. The study regarded diversity estimates from one million T cells as underestimates.

This same sample was also taken into another study, of T cells of mothers and their children.

The rearrangement joins TRBV3-1 to TRBJ2-7; D not certain. The sample comprised blood. The TCR was taken from a boy aged 5-17 years in good health. The CDR3 DNA sequence: TGTGCCAGCAGCCAAGCCGGGTACGAGCAGTACTTC. Protein: CASSQAGYEQYF.